This T cell receptor beta chain is drawn from a study of breast tumors, draining lymph nodes, adjacent tissues. The CDR3 totals 17 residues. The junction had 13 bases not matched to a gene; V was cut back by 3 bases and J by 5 bases. The germline V gene has CDR1 LNHNV and CDR2 YYDKDF (reference sequence). TCRdb ran MiXCR on the multiplex PCR reads and lists one entry per CDR3 protein. In the table there are under 30,000 distinct CDR3 sequences, under 30% of which are singletons. This clonotype was seen repeatedly, ten times or more. The sample consisted of breast tumor tissue. The source is a female donor with breast cancer. Some clones in this sample may be carry-over from other donors' samples. V is TRBV15 and J is TRBJ1-5; 7 bases map to TRBD1. The CDR3 region has the DNA TGTGCCACCAGCAGGCAAAAGATCAGGGGGTTGGATCAGCCCCAGCATTTT. Amino acid sequence: CATSRQKIRGLDQPQHF.